Following are 23 T cell receptor beta chains from one sample sequenced in a study of CD8+ T cells in alopecia areata. Sequencing templates came from extracted RNA that was reverse transcribed into cDNA. Produced via immunoSEQ multiplex PCR; TCRdb's table is partial and in-frame only. The sample lists approximately 210,000 clones; approximately 67% were seen once. The treatment: oral pan-JAK inhibitor, 5-10 mg twice daily. The sample consisted of CD4+ T cells sorted from blood, taken around week 50, from a patient treated with tofacitinib. The receptors stem from a human donor with alopecia areata.

This clone is medium-sized in the sample. The rearrangement links TRBV30 to TRBJ2-7; TRBD1 matches 7 bases. Germline trimming cut 7 bases from V and 5 bases from J; bases unmatched to any gene: 5. The CDR3 runs to 11 residues. Germline CDR1 is GTSNPN and CDR2 is SVGIG (reference sequence). CDR3 region: CASRQGNEQYF. The CDR3 bases are TGTGCCTCAAGACAGGGCAACGAGCAGTACTTC.

The chain uses TRBV10-3 and TRBJ1-1; no reliable D call. Trimming stripped 4 bases from V and 5 bases from J, with 8 bases between. The CDR3 spans 12 residues. Germline V gives CDR1 ENHRY, CDR2 SYGVKD. CDR3 DNA: TGTGCCATCAGTGGGGTAAGGACTGAAGCTTTCTTT. Translation: CAISGVRTEAFF.

The chain is built from TRBV5-1 and TRBJ2-1, with TRBD2 matching 9 bases. This CDR3 has 14 amino acids. The germline CDR1 and CDR2 sequences are SGHRS and YFSETQ. V lost 2 bases and J lost 6; bases outside the gene matches: 3. The CDR3 region is CASSLGTSSNEQFF. The CDR3, as DNA: TGCGCCAGCAGCTTAGGGACTAGCTCCAATGAGCAGTTCTTC.

This clone has a handful of counts. The genes are TRBV18 and TRBJ1-4; D gene unclear. This CDR3 has 13 residues. The V end lost 3 bases, the J end lost 8 bases, and 10 bases lay between the germline ends. The V gene's germline CDR1 is KGHSH and CDR2 LQKENI. The CDR3 DNA reads TGTGCCAGCTCACCCGAGCTGAGGGAAAAACTGTTTTTT. Its protein product is CASSPELREKLFF.

This clone turned up a few times. This sequence joins TRBV13 and TRBJ2-2; D is ambiguous. Per the germline V gene, CDR1 is PRHDT and CDR2 is FYEKMQ (reference sequence). V lost 2 bases to trimming and J lost 2 bases, with 3 bases between them. The CDR3 sequence is 13 residues long. The CDR3 protein is CASSLINTGELFF. CDR3 coding DNA: TGTGCCAGCAGCTTAATTAACACCGGGGAGCTGTTTTTT.

The J gene is TRBJ1-2, the V gene TRBV2; D ambiguous. Germline CDR1 and CDR2: SNHLY and FYNNEI. V was trimmed by 1 base and J by 8 bases, leaving 8 bases between them. CDR3 length: 12 residues. The CDR3 protein is CASSEDIRGYTF. CDR3 coding DNA: TGTGCCAGCAGTGAAGATATCCGCGGCTACACCTTC.

In this sample, this clone turned up once. The V call is TRBV5-4, the J call TRBJ2-3, with 8 bases aligning to TRBD2. After removal of 4 bases from V and 0 bases from J, the junction contained 4 bases not matched to a gene. The germline V gene encodes CDR1 SGHNT and CDR2 YYREEE (reference sequence). CDR3 length: 15 residues. CDR3 residues: CASSPSGPSTDTQYF. In DNA, the CDR3 is TGTGCCAGCAGCCCTAGCGGGCCTAGCACAGATACGCAGTATTTT.

In this sample, this clone turned up a few times. The genes are TRBV5-1 and TRBJ1-4; 7 bases are shared with TRBD1. V lost 2 bases, J lost 2 bases, and 3 bases stayed unmatched. Germline CDR1 is SGHRS and CDR2 is YFSETQ. The CDR3 is made up of 15 amino acids. CDR3 residues: CASSLMTGTNEKLFF. As DNA, the CDR3 is TGCGCCAGCAGCTTAATGACAGGGACTAATGAAAAACTGTTTTTT.

J is TRBJ1-2 and V is TRBV30, with D possibly being TRBD1 (6 bases). The germline V and J ends were trimmed by 1 base and 4 bases, with 13 bases remaining between them. Germline CDR1 GTSNPN, CDR2 SVGIG (reference sequence). The CDR3 covers 14 residues. CDR3 nucleotides: TGTGCCTGGAGTGGTCGGGGGCTGGGCTATGGCTACACCTTC. Protein sequence: CAWSGRGLGYGYTF.

The rearrangement uses TRBV11-1 and TRBJ2-5; unclear D gene. Trimming stripped 4 bases from V and 0 bases from J, with 9 bases between. Germline lookup yields CDR1 SGHAT and CDR2 FQDESV (reference sequence). This CDR3 has 14 amino acids. As DNA, the CDR3 is TGTGCCAGCAGCTATTCATCGGACCAAGAGACCCAGTACTTC. Its translation is CASSYSSDQETQYF.

The CDR3 DNA sequence: TGCAGCGTTGACCGACAGGGGCACTATGGCTACACCTTC. Translating gives CSVDRQGHYGYTF. V usage is TRBV29-1 and J usage is TRBJ1-2; 8 positions match TRBD1. This CDR3 has 13 residues. The V and J ends lost 3 bases and 3 bases, in that order; junction bases with no gene match: 3. Germline values: CDR1 SQVTM, CDR2 ANQGSEA.

This clone was detected only a few times. The J gene is TRBJ1-2, the V gene TRBV25-1; no clear D. The V gene lost 8 bases and the J gene lost 5 bases, with 12 bases spanning the gap. There are 12 residues in the CDR3. Germline V gene sequence: CDR1 MGHDK, CDR2 SYGVNS. CDR3: CASARPPYGYTF. CDR3 nucleotide sequence: TGTGCCAGCGCCAGACCACCATATGGCTACACCTTC.

The chain uses TRBV25-1 and TRBJ1-6; TRBD1 might be the D (5 bases). Trimming pared 7 bases from V and 9 bases from J, leaving 16 bases between. The germline V gene encodes CDR1 MGHDK and CDR2 SYGVNS. The CDR3 has 14 amino acids. CDR3 nucleotides: TGTGCCAGCATCGGCCAGGGAGGAGGTTCACCCCTCCACTTT. Translated, it gives CASIGQGGGSPLHF.

This clone was picked up a small number of times. In DNA, the CDR3 is TGCAGCGTCAGAGCGGGACATTTGAACACTGAAGCTTTCTTT. Residues: CSVRAGHLNTEAFF. The gene calls are TRBV29-1 and TRBJ1-1; tentatively, D is TRBD1 (6 bases). The CDR3 is 14 amino acids. Germline values: CDR1 SQVTM, CDR2 ANQGSEA. V was pared by 6 bases and J by 0 bases, with 14 bases between.

The chain links TRBV7-2 to TRBJ2-1; D is perhaps TRBD2 (5 bases). The CDR3 consists of 14 residues. V lost 4 bases and J lost 1, with 8 bases in between. Germline lookup yields CDR1 SGHTA and CDR2 FQGNSA. The CDR3 DNA reads TGTGCCAGCAGCTCCCCGGGGTCCTACAATGAGCAGTTCTTC. Protein: CASSSPGSYNEQFF.

The genes are TRBV27 and TRBJ1-1, with 8 bases fitting TRBD1. V shed 7 bases, J shed 1 base, and the junction held 2 bases outside the gene matches. CDR1 is MNHEY, CDR2 SMNVEV, per germline (reference sequence). This CDR3 spans 13 amino acids. The CDR3 protein is CASKGTGNTEAFF. For the CDR3, the DNA is TGTGCCAGCAAGGGGACAGGGAACACTGAAGCTTTCTTT.

V and J are TRBV4-3 and TRBJ1-1; D is unresolved. The CDR3 has 14 amino acids. Germline V CDR1 and CDR2: LGHNA, YSLEER. The V gene lost 0 bases and the J gene lost 10 bases, with 15 bases spanning the gap. CDR3 in DNA: TGCGCCAGCAGCCAAGATATAAGTCCGGACCGAGCTTTCTTT. This translates into CASSQDISPDRAFF.

The J gene is TRBJ2-5, the V gene TRBV9, with 7 bases matching TRBD1. CDR1 is SGDLS, CDR2 YYNGEE, per germline. The CDR3 extends over 14 amino acids. The V and J ends lost 3 bases and 5 bases, in that order; junction bases with no gene match: 7. CDR3 coding DNA: TGTGCCAGCAGCGCAGGGGGATTGGATGAGACCCAGTACTTC. Translated: CASSAGGLDETQYF.

This clone has only one observation. The genes are TRBV7-2 and TRBJ2-1, with D perhaps TRBD2 (5 bases). This CDR3 spans 14 amino acids. Germline lookup yields CDR1 SGHTA and CDR2 FQGNSA. Trimming removed 6 bases at V and 7 bases at J, with 16 bases between. The CDR3 reads CASSPGRVGNEQFF. The CDR3 coding sequence is TGTGCCAGCAGTCCGGGGAGAGTCGGGAATGAGCAGTTCTTC.

The V and J genes are TRBV25-1 and TRBJ1-2; D perhaps matches TRBD1 (5 bases). The V gene's germline CDR1 is MGHDK and CDR2 SYGVNS. This CDR3 has 15 residues. V lost 1 base and J lost 7, with 16 bases in between. DNA of the CDR3: TGTGCCAGCAGTGAATTCACCGGGGCCGGGGGTGGCTACACCTTC. Protein product: CASSEFTGAGGGYTF.

The chain carries TRBV9 and TRBJ2-5, with TRBD2 identical over 7 bases. After removal of 2 bases from V and 1 base from J, the junction contained 2 bases not matched to a gene. The CDR3 is 14 residues long. Germline loops: CDR1 SGDLS, CDR2 YYNGEE. CDR3 DNA: TGTGCCAGCAGCGTGGGAGGGGCCCAAGAGACCCAGTACTTC. Encoded protein: CASSVGGAQETQYF.

J is TRBJ1-1 and V is TRBV5-1; TRBD1 might be the D (5 bases). Looked up from germline, CDR1 is SGHRS and CDR2 is YFSETQ. This CDR3 is built from 13 residues. Trimming stripped 4 bases from V and 6 bases from J, with 13 bases between. CDR3 residues: CASSPDGGAEAFF. In DNA form, the CDR3 reads TGCGCCAGCAGCCCGGACGGGGGTGCTGAAGCTTTCTTT.

This clone was found once. The chain combines TRBV30 with TRBJ2-3, with 8 bases matching TRBD2. The CDR3 spans 14 residues. Trimming at V came to 5 bases and at J to 2 bases, leaving 6 bases not matched to a gene. Germline values: CDR1 GTSNPN, CDR2 SVGIG (reference sequence). In DNA form, the CDR3 reads TGTGCCTGGGGAGTAGCGGGATACACAGATACGCAGTATTTT. This translates into CAWGVAGYTDTQYF.